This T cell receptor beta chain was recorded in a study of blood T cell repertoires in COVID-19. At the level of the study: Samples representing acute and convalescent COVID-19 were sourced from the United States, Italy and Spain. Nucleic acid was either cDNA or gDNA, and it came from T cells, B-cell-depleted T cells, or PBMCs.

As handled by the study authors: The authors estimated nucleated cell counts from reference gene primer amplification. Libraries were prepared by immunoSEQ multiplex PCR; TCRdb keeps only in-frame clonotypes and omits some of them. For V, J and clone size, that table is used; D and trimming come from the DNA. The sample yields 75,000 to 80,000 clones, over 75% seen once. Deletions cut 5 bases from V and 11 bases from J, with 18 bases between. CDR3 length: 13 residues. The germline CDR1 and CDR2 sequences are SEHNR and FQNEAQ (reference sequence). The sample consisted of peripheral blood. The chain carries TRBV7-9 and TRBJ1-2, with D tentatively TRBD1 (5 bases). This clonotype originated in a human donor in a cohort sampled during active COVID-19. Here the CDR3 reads CASSPIAAGGYTF. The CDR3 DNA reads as TGTGCCAGCAGCCCAATTGCGGCCGGGGGATACACCTTC.